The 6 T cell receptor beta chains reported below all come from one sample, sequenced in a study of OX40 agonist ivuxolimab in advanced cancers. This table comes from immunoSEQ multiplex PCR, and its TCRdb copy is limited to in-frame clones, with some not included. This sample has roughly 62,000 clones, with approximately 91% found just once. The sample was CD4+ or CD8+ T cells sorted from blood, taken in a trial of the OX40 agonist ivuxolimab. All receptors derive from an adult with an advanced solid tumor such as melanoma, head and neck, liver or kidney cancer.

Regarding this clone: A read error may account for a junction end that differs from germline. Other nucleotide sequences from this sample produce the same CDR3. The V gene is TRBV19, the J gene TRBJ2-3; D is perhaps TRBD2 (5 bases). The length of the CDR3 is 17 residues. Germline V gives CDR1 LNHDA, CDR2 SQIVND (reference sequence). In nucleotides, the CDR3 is TGTGCCAGTAGCATAGCCCTCGGGGATCCACGCACAGATACGCAGTATTTT. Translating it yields CASSIALGDPRTDTQYF.

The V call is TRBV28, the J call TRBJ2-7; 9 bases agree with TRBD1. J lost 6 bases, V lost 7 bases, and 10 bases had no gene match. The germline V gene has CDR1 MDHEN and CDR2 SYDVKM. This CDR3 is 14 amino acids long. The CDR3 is CASNPGDRELEQYF. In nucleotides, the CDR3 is TGTGCCAGCAACCCCGGGGACAGGGAGCTCGAGCAGTACTTC.

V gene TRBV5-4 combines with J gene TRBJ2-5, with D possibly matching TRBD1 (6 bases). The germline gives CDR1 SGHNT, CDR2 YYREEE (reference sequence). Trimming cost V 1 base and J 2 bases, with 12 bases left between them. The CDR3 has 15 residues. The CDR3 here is CASSLWGLGQETQYF. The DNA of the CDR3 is TGTGCCAGCAGCTTGTGGGGGCTGGGGCAAGAGACCCAGTACTTC.

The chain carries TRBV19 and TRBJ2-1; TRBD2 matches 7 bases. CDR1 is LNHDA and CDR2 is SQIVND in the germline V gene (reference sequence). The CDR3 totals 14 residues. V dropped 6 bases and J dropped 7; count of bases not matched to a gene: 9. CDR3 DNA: TGTGCCAGTAGGGAGGCGGGAGTGTGGAATGAGCAGTTCTTC. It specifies CASREAGVWNEQFF.

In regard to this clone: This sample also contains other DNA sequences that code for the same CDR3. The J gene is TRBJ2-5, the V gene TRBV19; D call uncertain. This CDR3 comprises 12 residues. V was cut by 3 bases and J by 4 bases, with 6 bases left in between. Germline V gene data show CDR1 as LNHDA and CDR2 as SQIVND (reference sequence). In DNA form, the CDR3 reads TGTGCCAGTAGTATTGGTGGAGAGACCCAGTACTTC. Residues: CASSIGGETQYF. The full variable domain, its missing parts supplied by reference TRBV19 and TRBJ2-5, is DGGITQSPKYLFRKEGQNVTLSCEQNLNHDAMYWYRQDPGQGLRLIYYSQIVNDFQKGDIAEGYSVSREKKESFPLTVTSAQKNPTAFYLCASSIGGETQYFGPGTRLLVL.

CDR3 coding DNA: TGCGCCAGCAGCCAAGATATGGTAGGGGTGAGCGGGAGCGACAAGCAGTACTTC. Residues: CASSQDMVGVSGSDKQYF. The chain carries TRBV4-3 and TRBJ2-7, with 8 bases that match TRBD2. Germline CDR1 reads LGHNA; CDR2 reads YSLEER. Unmatched junction bases numbered 18, after V lost 0 bases and J lost 8 bases. This CDR3 comprises 18 residues.